This entry describes one TCR beta chain. Antigen unknown. Libraries were prepared by immunoSEQ multiplex PCR; TCRdb keeps only in-frame clonotypes and omits some of them. The data contain approximately 84,000 clones, 85% to 90% of them seen just once; the ten biggest clones take up approximately 0.19%. Germline V CDR1 and CDR2: MDHEN, SYDVKM. The V segment lost 7 bases and the J segment 6 bases; nucleotides outside the gene matches: 14. The CDR3 length is 15 residues. The data originate from a study of OX40 agonist ivuxolimab in advanced cancers. Points from the study as a whole: People who partly responded at 0.1-3.0 mg/kg had some of the least clonal expansion seen. Clonal expansion by week 6 occurred in CD4+ and CD8+ blood T cells (at 0.1 to 3.0 mg/kg).

The source material was CD4+ or CD8+ T cells sorted from blood, sampled in a trial of the OX40 agonist ivuxolimab. The receptor comes from an adult with an advanced solid tumor such as melanoma, head and neck, liver or kidney cancer. The genes are TRBV28 and TRBJ1-1; TRBD1 aligns across 7 bases. The CDR3 DNA sequence: TGTGCCAGCACGGATCCGACAGGGAGGGAGTCTGAAGCTTTCTTT. Residues: CASTDPTGRESEAFF.